The 6 T cell receptor beta chains below come from one sample, sequenced in a study of CD8+ T cells in alopecia areata. Treatment noted: oral pan-JAK inhibitor, 5-10 mg twice daily. Isolated RNA was reverse transcribed into cDNA used as the sequencing template. The protocol was immunoSEQ multiplex PCR, while the TCRdb copy is restricted to in-frame clones and leaves out a portion. The data hold fewer than 350,000 clones, with over 45% observed a single time. Source: CD4+ T cells sorted from blood, taken at week 24, from a patient treated with tofacitinib. The source of these receptors is a human donor with alopecia areata.

This clone was seen a handful of times. The chain joins TRBV29-1 to TRBJ2-7; 11 positions match TRBD1. Germline V lookup: CDR1 SQVTM, CDR2 ANQGSEA. The trim removed 3 bases at V and 3 bases at J, leaving 16 bases unmatched. CDR3 length: 18 residues. Written as DNA, the CDR3 is TGCAGCGTTGATTCTACTCGGGACAGGGGGATTAGAAGCTACGAGCAGTACTTC. Translating gives CSVDSTRDRGIRSYEQYF.

This clone appeared a few times. This chain links TRBV30 with TRBJ2-6; possible D gene TRBD1, 5 bases. Per the germline V gene, CDR1 is GTSNPN and CDR2 is SVGIG (reference sequence). Trimming cost V 3 bases and J 0 bases, with 12 bases left between them. The CDR3 has 16 amino acids. In DNA form, the CDR3 reads TGTGCCTGGAGGCCAGGGCGAACCTCTGGGGCCAACGTCCTGACTTTC. Amino acids: CAWRPGRTSGANVLTF.

V is TRBV5-1 and J is TRBJ2-7; no firm D call. CDR1 SGHRS and CDR2 YFSETQ come from the germline V gene. Trimming pared 0 bases from V and 2 bases from J, leaving 9 bases between. The CDR3 totals 14 residues. The CDR3 DNA follows: TGCGCCAGCAGCTTGGCCGGATTACCCTACGAGCAGTACTTC. Its protein is CASSLAGLPYEQYF.

The sample holds a few counts of this clone. The chain recombines TRBV29-1 with TRBJ2-3; TRBD2 is a possible D gene (5 bases). Trimming left V 7 bases short and J 4 bases short, with 15 bases between. Per the germline V gene, CDR1 is SQVTM and CDR2 is ANQGSEA. This CDR3 contains 13 residues. The CDR3 region has the DNA TGCAGCGCCATGAGGAGGTTTGCAGATACGCAGTATTTT. Encoded protein: CSAMRRFADTQYF.

In this sample, this clone turned up a few times. The chain couples TRBV5-4 to TRBJ2-1; 11 bases agree with TRBD1. Per germline, CDR1 SGHNT and CDR2 YYREEE (reference sequence). The CDR3 runs 17 residues. The V gene end was trimmed by 0 bases and the J gene end by 1 base; junction bases not matched to a gene: 3. The CDR3 DNA is TGTGCCAGCAGCTTGGGGACAGGGGGCGGGTCCTACAATGAGCAGTTCTTC. The encoded protein is CASSLGTGGGSYNEQFF.

The CDR3 bases are TGTGCCTGGAGTACGGCTAACTATGGCTACACCTTC. This translates into CAWSTANYGYTF. V gene TRBV30 combines with J gene TRBJ1-2; D remains ambiguous. Trimming stripped 2 bases from V and 0 bases from J, with 4 bases between. Germline V gene sequence: CDR1 GTSNPN, CDR2 SVGIG (reference sequence). The CDR3 is 12 amino acids.